This T cell receptor (beta chain) comes out of a study of blood T cell repertoires in COVID-19. Study at large: COVID-19 samples from acute and convalescent phases originated in the United States, Italy and Spain. The analysed material was cDNA or gDNA that came from T cells, B-cell-depleted T cells, or PBMCs.

Germline CDR1 MGHRA, CDR2 YSYEKL. The V gene lost 1 base and the J gene lost 10 bases, with 14 bases spanning the gap. The CDR3 covers 14 residues. Original methodology: Amplified reference gene primers provided the basis for estimating nucleated cell counts. Data came from immunoSEQ multiplex PCR; TCRdb stores just in-frame clones and leaves some out. That table gives V, J and clone size, and the DNA gave D and trimming. There are 200,000 to 250,000 clones in the sample; 86% occur only once, and around 5.9% lies in the top ten. The rearrangement joins TRBV4-1 to TRBJ2-1, with D possibly TRBD2 on 6 matching bases. The sequenced material came from peripheral blood. The receptor was isolated from a man aged 60 to 75 with acute or convalescent COVID-19. CDR3 sequence reads: CASSQGPGRGEQFF. The CDR3 DNA follows: TGCGCCAGCAGCCAAGGGCCCGGGAGAGGGGAGCAGTTCTTC.